This T cell receptor beta chain was sequenced in a study of cytomegalovirus exposure and HLA in healthy donors. Looking at the study overall: The same platform was used for the approximately 110 validation repertoires and the roughly 600 first-cohort repertoires, a later analysis reported. Study-wide results and limits: The study recorded 150 to 200 TCR beta chains that were cytomegalovirus-associated. In vitro confirmation showed a few CMV-associated chains to be CMV antigen specific.

Concerning this clone itself: The antigen is undetermined.

Method: immunoSEQ multiplex PCR; TCRdb's copy keeps in-frame clones and lacks some. Of 95,000 to 120,000 clones in the sample, approximately 96% are singletons; the top ten hold roughly 0.7%. The V gene's germline CDR1 is KGHSH and CDR2 LQKENI. CDR3 length: 15 residues. After removal of 3 bases from V and 7 bases from J, the junction contained 4 bases not matched to a gene. The sample comprised PBMCs. The TCR sequence derives from a woman aged 18-29 years in good health and CMV-seronegative. The V call is TRBV18, the J call TRBJ2-1; TRBD1 aligns across 12 bases. Written as DNA, the CDR3 is TGTGCCAGCTCACCCCTGGGACAGGGGGCGAATGAGCAGTTCTTC. Translation: CASSPLGQGANEQFF.